The T cell receptor beta chain described here comes from a study of blood T cell repertoires in COVID-19. Method: immunoSEQ multiplex PCR; TCRdb's copy keeps in-frame clones and lacks some. The repertoire holds around 300,000 clones, with around 89% as singletons. The CDR3 length is 15 residues. The ends lost 1 base at V and 4 bases at J; junction bases unmatched: 4. Per the germline V gene, CDR1 is LGHDT and CDR2 is YNNKEL (reference sequence). V gene TRBV3-1 (or the pseudogene TRBV3-2) combines with J gene TRBJ2-7, with 10 positions matching TRBD2. The TCR was taken from a woman between 18 and 29 years old with acute COVID-19. Sequencing used PBMCs or T cells enriched from blood (not recorded which). The CDR3 here is CASSQVPSGSYEQYF. The CDR3 nucleotides are TGTGCCAGCAGCCAAGTGCCTAGCGGGAGTTACGAGCAGTACTTC.